The sequence of this T cell receptor beta chain was determined in a study of blood T cell repertoires in COVID-19. Recruitment covered roughly 24 US areas and drew participants whose ages spanned about 18 to 100 years. TCRdb keeps only in-frame clones here, not all; method: immunoSEQ multiplex PCR. The sample has a few hundred thousand clones; 75% to 90% are singletons. J gave up 2 bases and V 7 bases, and 6 bases lay outside the gene matches. CDR3 length equals 14 residues. Looked up from germline, CDR1 is SGHRS and CDR2 is YFSETQ. The receptor's source is a woman aged 25 to 39 who had been exposed to COVID-19. Material for sequencing was PBMCs or T cells enriched from blood (not recorded which). The rearrangement joins TRBV5-1 to TRBJ2-3; 8 nucleotides agree with TRBD2. CDR3 nucleotide sequence: TGCGCCAGCCGGCGGGGGGCGCTCACAGATACGCAGTATTTT. It encodes CASRRGALTDTQYF.